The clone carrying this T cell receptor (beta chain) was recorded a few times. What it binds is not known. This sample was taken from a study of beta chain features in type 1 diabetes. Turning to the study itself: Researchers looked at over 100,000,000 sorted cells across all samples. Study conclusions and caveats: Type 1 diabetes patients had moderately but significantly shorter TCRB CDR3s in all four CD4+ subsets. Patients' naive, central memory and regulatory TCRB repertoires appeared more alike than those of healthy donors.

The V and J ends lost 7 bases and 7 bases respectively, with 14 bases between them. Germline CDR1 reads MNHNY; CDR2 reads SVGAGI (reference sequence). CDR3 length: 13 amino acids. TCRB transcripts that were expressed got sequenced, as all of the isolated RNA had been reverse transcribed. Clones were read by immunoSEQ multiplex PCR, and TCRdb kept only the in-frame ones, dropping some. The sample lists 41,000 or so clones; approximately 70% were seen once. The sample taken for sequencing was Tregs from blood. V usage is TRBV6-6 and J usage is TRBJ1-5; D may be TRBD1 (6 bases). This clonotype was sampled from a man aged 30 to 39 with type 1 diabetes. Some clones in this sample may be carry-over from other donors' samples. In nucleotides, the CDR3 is TGTGCCAGCAATGACAGGTATCTACAGCCCCAGCATTTT. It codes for CASNDRYLQPQHF.